The 29 T cell receptor beta chains presented below share a single source sample, sequenced in a study of early T cells in non-severe SARS-CoV-2 infection. TCRdb analysed the 5' RACE reads with MiXCR anew, one entry per CDR3 protein. The sample includes under 60,000 distinct CDR3 sequences, 8.2% of them seen just once. The sample was whole blood. These TCRs come from an adult who was a healthcare worker with PCR-confirmed SARS-CoV-2 infection or an uninfected control (not recorded which).

This clonotype has a count of ten or more. V usage is TRBV29-1 and J usage is TRBJ1-1; unclear D gene. V was cut by 7 bases and J by 2 bases, with 11 bases left in between. From germline, CDR1 is SQVTM and CDR2 ANQGSEA. The CDR3 contains 12 residues. The CDR3 coding sequence is TGCAGCGGCAGGACGGAAAACACTGAAGCTTTCTTT. This gives the protein CSGRTENTEAFF.

This chain joins TRBV12-3 or TRBV12-4 and TRBJ2-3; 9 bases agree with TRBD2. There are 15 residues in the CDR3. Losses at the gene ends were 1 base for V and 3 bases for J; bases not matched to a gene: 2. CDR3 amino acids: CASSLGSGGTDTQYF. The CDR3 DNA is TGTGCCAGCAGTTTAGGTAGCGGGGGAACAGATACGCAGTATTTT.

The rearrangement links TRBV20-1 to TRBJ2-7; 7 positions match TRBD2. Germline V gene data show CDR1 as DFQATT and CDR2 as SNEGSKA (reference sequence). The CDR3 runs 15 residues. The V segment lost 4 bases and the J segment 7 bases; nucleotides outside the gene matches: 16. This chain's CDR3 is CSATPPGLTSSEQYF. The DNA for the CDR3 is TGCAGTGCTACCCCTCCGGGACTAACATCGTCTGAGCAGTACTTC.

This clonotype came up a few times. This chain uses TRBV4-2 with TRBJ2-7; 11 positions agree with TRBD2. Germline assignment: CDR1 LGHNA and CDR2 YNFKEQ. The V segment lost 2 bases and the J segment 3 bases; nucleotides outside the gene matches: 6. The CDR3 spans 16 residues. CDR3 DNA: TGTGCCAGCAGCCAATTAGCGGGAGGGCCGCTCTACGAGCAGTACTTC. Translation gives CASSQLAGGPLYEQYF.

This chain uses TRBV20-1 with TRBJ2-2, with D unresolved. V lost 3 bases and J lost 4, with 12 bases in between. The CDR3 length is 14 residues. The germline V gene encodes CDR1 DFQATT and CDR2 SNEGSKA (reference sequence). DNA for the CDR3: TGCAGTGCTAGGGGTATATCGGGCACCGGGGAGCTGTTTTTT. Amino acids: CSARGISGTGELFF.

This clonotype has ten or more counts. V and J are TRBV7-6 and TRBJ1-2; D is undetermined. The CDR3 covers 13 residues. Trimming left V 1 base short and J 8 bases short, with 11 bases between. Germline V gene lookup returns CDR1 SGHVS and CDR2 FNYEAQ. CDR3 nucleotides: TGTGCCAGCAGCTTAGATCCGGGGATGGGCTACACCTTC. It yields the protein CASSLDPGMGYTF. Full variable domain (rest looked up from reference TRBV7-6 and TRBJ1-2): GAGVSQSPRYKVTKRGQDVALRCDPISGHVSLYWYRQALGQGPEFLTYFNYEAQQDKSGLPNDRFSAERPEGSISTLTIQRTEQRDSAMYRCASSLDPGMGYTFGSGTRLTVV.

This clonotype was seen repeatedly, ten times or more. The chain uses TRBV6-9 and TRBJ2-2; TRBD1 agrees at 9 bases. The CDR3 consists of 15 residues. The V segment lost 8 bases and the J segment 4 bases; nucleotides outside the gene matches: 8. Germline CDR1 MNHGY, CDR2 SVAAGI. This chain's CDR3 is CASGPGTGSTGELFF. CDR3 DNA sequence: TGTGCCAGCGGCCCCGGGACAGGGTCCACCGGGGAGCTGTTTTTT.

The table lists this clonotype with a few counts. The chain recombines TRBV5-1 with TRBJ2-1, with TRBD2 identical over 14 bases. Germline loops: CDR1 SGHRS, CDR2 YFSETQ. J lost 6 bases, V lost 4 bases, and 3 bases had no gene match. The CDR3 totals 15 residues. The CDR3 loop reads CASSMTSGRVNEQFF. CDR3 sequence (DNA): TGCGCCAGCAGCATGACTAGCGGGAGGGTCAATGAGCAGTTCTTC.

There are a few counts of this clonotype. J is TRBJ1-5 and V is TRBV3-1; D perhaps matches TRBD1 (5 bases). CDR1 LGHDT and CDR2 YNNKEL come from the germline V gene (reference sequence). Between the trimmed V and J ends, which lost 1 base and 7 bases, there was a span of 11 bases. This CDR3 contains 14 residues. This CDR3 reads CASSQATRGQPQHF. As DNA, the CDR3 is TGTGCCAGCAGCCAAGCAACGCGGGGCCAGCCCCAGCATTTT. Using reference TRBV3-1 and TRBJ1-5 for the parts outside the CDR3, the full variable domain is DTAVSQTPKYLVTQMGNDKSIKCEQNLGHDTMYWYKQDSKKFLKIMFSYNNKELIINETVPNRFSPKSPDKAHLNLHINSLELGDSAVYFCASSQATRGQPQHFGDGTRLSIL.

This clonotype was detected only a few times. The rearrangement joins TRBV4-1 to TRBJ2-4; D uncertain. The V gene's germline CDR1 is MGHRA and CDR2 YSYEKL. Deletions cut 5 bases from V and 0 bases from J, with 11 bases between. The CDR3 sequence is 15 residues long. The CDR3 protein is CASSVLDTAKNIQYF. The CDR3 DNA sequence: TGCGCCAGCAGCGTTCTTGACACAGCCAAAAACATTCAGTACTTC.

The gene calls are TRBV6-6 and TRBJ1-1; TRBD1 agrees at 10 bases. CDR1 is MNHNY and CDR2 is SVGAGI in the germline V gene (reference sequence). The CDR3 has 15 residues. The junction had 9 bases not matched to a gene; V was cut back by 6 bases and J by 5 bases. The CDR3 reads CASSRPGTGDTEAFF. CDR3 nucleotides: TGTGCCAGCAGCCGTCCCGGGACAGGGGATACTGAAGCTTTCTTT.

This clonotype has more than one count but fewer than ten. J is TRBJ2-3 and V is TRBV30; 10 bases are a match to TRBD2. CDR3 length: 13 residues. With 4 bases clipped from V and 5 bases from J, the junction kept 3 bases outside the gene matches. From germline, CDR1 is GTSNPN and CDR2 SVGIG (reference sequence). The CDR3 nucleotides are TGTGCCTGGAATAGACTAGCGGGAGATACGCAGTATTTT. Residues: CAWNRLAGDTQYF.

This chain joins TRBV3-1 and TRBJ1-5, with 9 bases that match TRBD1. The CDR3 is made up of 14 amino acids. V shed 4 bases, J shed 4 bases, and the junction held 2 bases outside the gene matches. Germline V gene lookup returns CDR1 LGHDT and CDR2 YNNKEL (reference sequence). For the CDR3, the DNA is TGTGCCAGCAGCCGGGACAGGGCTAATCAGCCCCAGCATTTT. It specifies CASSRDRANQPQHF.

This clonotype was counted at least ten times. The gene calls are TRBV7-6 and TRBJ2-4; 9 nucleotides match TRBD2. The CDR3 totals 16 residues. The V gene's germline CDR1 is SGHVS and CDR2 FNYEAQ. V dropped 5 bases and J dropped 2; count of bases not matched to a gene: 7. This chain's CDR3 is CASSPGLAKTKNIQYF. DNA for the CDR3: TGTGCCAGCAGCCCAGGACTAGCGAAGACCAAAAACATTCAGTACTTC.

The V and J genes are TRBV5-6 and TRBJ2-7; weak D call: TRBD2 (6 bases). The germline CDR1 and CDR2 sequences are SGHDT and YYEEEE. The CDR3 consists of 13 residues. V was clipped by 0 bases and J by 3 bases, with 7 bases between them. The CDR3 DNA is TGTGCCAGCAGCTTGGGGACTATCTACGAGCAGTACTTC. The encoded protein is CASSLGTIYEQYF. Using reference TRBV5-6 and TRBJ2-7 for the parts outside the CDR3, the full variable domain is DAGVTQSPTHLIKTRGQQVTLRCSPKSGHDTVSWYQQALGQGPQFIFQYYEEEERQRGNFPDRFSGHQFPNYSSELNVNALLLGDSALYLCASSLGTIYEQYFGPGTRLTVT.

There are a few counts of this clonotype. The genes are TRBV6-5 and TRBJ2-2, with D possibly TRBD2 on 6 matching bases. The germline CDR1 and CDR2 sequences are MNHEY and SVGAGI. Trimming pared 10 bases from V and 1 base from J, leaving 19 bases between. The CDR3 has 16 amino acids. The DNA for the CDR3 is TGTGCCACCCTTCCCCTCGCGGGACGGAACACCGGGGAGCTGTTTTTT. Translated: CATLPLAGRNTGELFF.

This clonotype came up a few times. This chain connects TRBV18 to TRBJ2-3; 8 nucleotides align to TRBD2. CDR3 length equals 15 residues. Germline CDR1 is KGHSH and CDR2 is LQKENI. J gave up 6 bases and V 1 base, and 6 bases lay outside the gene matches. CDR3 sequence (DNA): TGTGCCAGCTCACCACGAGGGGCTAGCGGGGATACGCAGTATTTT. Its protein is CASSPRGASGDTQYF.

This chain links TRBV4-1 with TRBJ1-1; D unresolved. The CDR3 sequence is 17 residues long. Germline CDR1 reads MGHRA; CDR2 reads YSYEKL. Trimming cost V 1 base and J 2 bases, with 17 bases left between them. CDR3 amino acids: CASSQVQLGFFNTEAFF. CDR3 bases: TGCGCCAGCAGCCAAGTACAGCTCGGATTCTTCAACACTGAAGCTTTCTTT.

The chain couples TRBV28 to TRBJ2-7; the D gene is possibly TRBD2 (6 bases). V was pared by 11 bases and J by 4 bases, with 21 bases between. The germline gives CDR1 MDHEN, CDR2 SYDVKM. This CDR3 is 14 amino acids long. The CDR3, as DNA: TGTGCCCGCCGCGACCGGGGAGGTTCGTACGAGCAGTACTTC. Translation: CARRDRGGSYEQYF.

A few counts support this clonotype. V gene TRBV29-1 combines with J gene TRBJ1-1; unclear D gene. The CDR3 length is 12 residues. The germline V and J ends were trimmed by 4 bases and 1 base, with 7 bases remaining between them. Germline lookup yields CDR1 SQVTM and CDR2 ANQGSEA. This chain's CDR3 is CSVVGRNTEAFF. The CDR3 DNA sequence: TGCAGCGTTGTGGGTAGGAACACTGAAGCTTTCTTT.

This clonotype was counted between two and nine times. The rearrangement uses TRBV24-1 and TRBJ2-3, with 9 bases identical to TRBD2. From germline, CDR1 is KGHDR and CDR2 SFDVKD. V trimming: 4 bases; J trimming: 3 bases; junction bases outside the gene matches: 7. The CDR3 has 16 amino acids. The CDR3 loop is CATSDSPSGGTDTQYF. The CDR3, as DNA: TGTGCCACCAGTGACTCCCCAAGCGGGGGGACAGATACGCAGTATTTT.

This rearrangement joins TRBV9 to TRBJ2-5; TRBD2 matches at 7 bases. The CDR3 runs to 13 residues. Germline CDR1 is SGDLS and CDR2 is YYNGEE. J was trimmed by 7 bases and V by 3 bases; bases with no gene match: 6. The DNA for the CDR3 is TGTGCCAGCAGCGGGGGAGGGTCCGGGACCCAGTACTTC. It codes for CASSGGGSGTQYF.

This chain joins TRBV7-9 and TRBJ2-1; 9 nucleotides agree with TRBD2. V lost 5 bases, J lost 7 bases, and 9 bases stayed unmatched. CDR1 SEHNR and CDR2 FQNEAQ come from the germline V gene (reference sequence). The CDR3 runs to 15 residues. CDR3 DNA sequence: TGTGCCAGCAGCCCTAGCGGGATCGGGAAAAATGAGCAGTTCTTC. This sequence encodes CASSPSGIGKNEQFF.

This chain connects TRBV12-3 or TRBV12-4 to TRBJ1-5; D is unclear. The V gene lost 3 bases and the J gene lost 4 bases, with 13 bases spanning the gap. This CDR3 has 15 residues. CDR3 nucleotides: TGTGCCAGCAGTTTGGACCCCTCGAGGAATCAGCCCCAGCATTTT. Its translation: CASSLDPSRNQPQHF.

This clonotype was seen ten or more times. The rearrangement links TRBV12-3 or TRBV12-4 to TRBJ2-1; 11 nucleotides agree with TRBD2. CDR3 size: 15 residues. With 6 bases clipped from V and 5 bases from J, the junction kept 6 bases outside the gene matches. CDR3 DNA: TGTGCCAGCAGCCAACTAGCGGGGGTTAACAATGAGCAGTTCTTC. It yields the protein CASSQLAGVNNEQFF.

In its sample, this clonotype was seen a few times. The V and J genes are TRBV4-1 and TRBJ2-5; D not resolved. Looked up from germline, CDR1 is MGHRA and CDR2 is YSYEKL. CDR3 length equals 13 residues. V was shortened by 1 base and J by 5 bases, with 8 bases between the two germline ends. For the CDR3, the DNA is TGCGCCAGCAGCCAAGGTTGGGCGGAGACCCAGTACTTC. It yields the protein CASSQGWAETQYF.

Only a few counts were recorded for this clonotype. The CDR3, as DNA: TGCGCCAGCAGCAAACCCGAGGGTCGGACAGATACGCAGTATTTT. Amino acids: CASSKPEGRTDTQYF. This chain links TRBV5-1 with TRBJ2-3; D might be TRBD2 (5 bases). The V gene's germline CDR1 is SGHRS and CDR2 YFSETQ. The CDR3 consists of 15 residues. The V end lost 4 bases, the J end lost 3 bases, and 15 bases lay between the germline ends.

This CDR3 reads CASREPNTGELFF. The DNA of the CDR3 is TGTGCCAGCCGGGAGCCGAACACCGGGGAGCTGTTTTTT. J is TRBJ2-2 and V is TRBV7-2; D possibly corresponds to TRBD2 (6 bases). The CDR3 has 13 residues. Trimming took 8 bases from V and 0 from J, leaving 7 bases between them. Germline CDR1 SGHTA, CDR2 FQGNSA.

This chain links TRBV14 with TRBJ2-2, with D possibly TRBD1 on 5 matching bases. The CDR3 covers 13 residues. V was clipped by 0 bases and J by 6 bases, with 5 bases between them. CDR1 is SGHDN and CDR2 is FVKESK in the germline V gene. The CDR3 nucleotides are TGTGCCAGCAGCCAAGACAGGGCCGGGGAGCTGTTTTTT. This encodes CASSQDRAGELFF.